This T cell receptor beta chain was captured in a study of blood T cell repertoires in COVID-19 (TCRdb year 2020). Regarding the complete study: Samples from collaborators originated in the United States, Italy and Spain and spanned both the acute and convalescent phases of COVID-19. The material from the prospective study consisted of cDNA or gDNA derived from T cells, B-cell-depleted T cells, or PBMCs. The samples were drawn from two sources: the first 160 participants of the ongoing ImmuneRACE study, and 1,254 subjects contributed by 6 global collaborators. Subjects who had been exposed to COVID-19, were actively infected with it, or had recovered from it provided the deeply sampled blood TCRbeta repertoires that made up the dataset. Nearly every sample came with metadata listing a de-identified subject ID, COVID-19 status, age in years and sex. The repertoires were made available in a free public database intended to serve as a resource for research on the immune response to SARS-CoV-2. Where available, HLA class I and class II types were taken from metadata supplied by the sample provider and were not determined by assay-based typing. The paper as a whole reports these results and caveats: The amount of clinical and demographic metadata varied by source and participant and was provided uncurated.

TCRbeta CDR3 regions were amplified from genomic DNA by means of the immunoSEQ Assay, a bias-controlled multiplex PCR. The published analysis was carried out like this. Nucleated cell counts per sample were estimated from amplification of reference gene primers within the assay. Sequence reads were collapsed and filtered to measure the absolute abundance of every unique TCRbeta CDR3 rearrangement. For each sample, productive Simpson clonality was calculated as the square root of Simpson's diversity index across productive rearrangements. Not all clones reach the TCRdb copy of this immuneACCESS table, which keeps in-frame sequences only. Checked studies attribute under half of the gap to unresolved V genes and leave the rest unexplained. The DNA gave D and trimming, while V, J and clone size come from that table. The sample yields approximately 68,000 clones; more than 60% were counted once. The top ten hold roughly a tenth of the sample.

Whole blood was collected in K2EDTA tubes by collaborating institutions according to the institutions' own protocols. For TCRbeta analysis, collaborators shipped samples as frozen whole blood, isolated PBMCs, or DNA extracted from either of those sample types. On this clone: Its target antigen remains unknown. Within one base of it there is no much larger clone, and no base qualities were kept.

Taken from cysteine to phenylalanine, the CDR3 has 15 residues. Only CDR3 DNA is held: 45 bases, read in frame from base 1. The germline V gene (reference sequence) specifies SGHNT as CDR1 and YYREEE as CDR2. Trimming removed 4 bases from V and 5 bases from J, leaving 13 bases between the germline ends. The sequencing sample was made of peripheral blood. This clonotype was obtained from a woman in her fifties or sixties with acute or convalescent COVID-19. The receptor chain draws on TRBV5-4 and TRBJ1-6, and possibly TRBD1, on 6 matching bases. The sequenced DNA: TGTGCCAGCAGCCGAGAGACAGGAAATAATTCACCCCTCCACTTT. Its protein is CASSRETGNNSPLHF. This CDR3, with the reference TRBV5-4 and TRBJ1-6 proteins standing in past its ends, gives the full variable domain ETGVTQSPTHLIKTRGQQVTLRCSSQSGHNTVSWYQQALGQGPQFIFQYYREEENGRGNFPPRFSGLQFPNYSSELNVNALELDDSALYLCASSRETGNNSPLHFGNGTRLTVT.